This note documents a single TCR beta chain sequence. This sample was taken from a study of blood T cell repertoires in COVID-19. At the level of the study: Italy, Spain and the United States were the sources of the convalescent and acute COVID-19 samples. Sample material is recorded as cDNA or gDNA derived from T cells, B-cell-depleted T cells, or PBMCs.

Data came from immunoSEQ multiplex PCR; TCRdb stores just in-frame clones and leaves some out. The table records 380,000 or so clones, approximately 88% of them present only once. Cohort allocation depended upon clinical history that participants reported. Germline V gives CDR1 MGHRA, CDR2 YSYEKL. Trimming cost V 5 bases and J 4 bases, with 14 bases left between them. There are 14 residues in the CDR3. The V and J genes are TRBV4-1 and TRBJ1-2; unclear D gene. This TCR came from a woman aged 40-49 years with acute COVID-19. The specimen was PBMCs or T cells enriched from blood (not recorded which). This CDR3 reads CASSSEQTPYGYTF. CDR3 DNA sequence: TGCGCCAGCAGCAGCGAGCAGACTCCCTATGGCTACACCTTC.